These 10 T cell receptor beta chains came from one sample sequenced in a study of beta chain features in type 1 diabetes. Expressed TCRB transcripts were sequenced because the entire RNA isolate underwent reverse transcription. Clones were read by immunoSEQ multiplex PCR, and TCRdb kept only the in-frame ones, dropping some. Counted here are 900,000 or so clones, 17% occurring once; the ten biggest clones make up around 0.02%. The source material was naive CD4+ T cells from blood. The source of these receptors is a young woman in good health.

This clone was seen only a few times. The chain combines TRBV11-2 with TRBJ2-1, with a weak D call TRBD2 (6 bases). V shed 0 bases and J shed 7 bases, with 13 bases lying between them. Germline-derived CDR1 and CDR2 are SGHAT and FQNNGV. This CDR3 has 15 amino acids. The chain's CDR3 is CASSLEKLTSNEQFF. CDR3 bases: TGTGCCAGCAGCTTAGAAAAACTGACTAGTAATGAGCAGTTCTTC.

CDR3 protein: CASSLRAGFANEQFF. CDR3 DNA sequence: TGCGCCAGCAGCTTGCGTGCAGGGTTTGCCAATGAGCAGTTCTTC. J is TRBJ2-1 and V is TRBV5-1; the D gene is possibly TRBD1 (5 bases). The ends were cut back, 1 base at V and 6 bases at J, with 14 bases in the middle. Germline V gene lookup returns CDR1 SGHRS and CDR2 YFSETQ. This CDR3 region has 15 residues. Combining the CDR3 with reference TRBV5-1 and TRBJ2-1 gives the whole variable domain KAGVTQTPRYLIKTRGQQVTLSCSPISGHRSVSWYQQTPGQGLQFLFEYFSETQRNKGNFPGRFSGRQFSNSRSEMNVSTLELGDSALYLCASSLRAGFANEQFFGPGTRLTVL.

The chain couples TRBV6-1 to TRBJ2-7; the D gene is possibly TRBD2 (6 bases). This CDR3 has 14 amino acids. V was cut by 6 bases and J by 2 bases, with 14 bases left in between. Germline V lookup: CDR1 MNHNS, CDR2 SASEGT. The CDR3 coding sequence is TGTGCCAGCAGGGATTCACGGAGGGCCTACGAGCAGTACTTC. It codes for CASRDSRRAYEQYF.

This clone was counted only a few times. The rearrangement joins TRBV4-2 to TRBJ2-6; D perhaps matches TRBD1 (6 bases). V was clipped by 3 bases and J by 3 bases, with 15 bases between them. Germline V CDR1 and CDR2: LGHNA, YNFKEQ. The CDR3 is made up of 17 amino acids. The CDR3 DNA reads as TGTGCCAGCAGCCAGTCCGGACAGTCTGGTGGGGCCAACGTCCTGACTTTC. Its translation: CASSQSGQSGGANVLTF.

On this clone itself: The sample holds other DNA sequences that translate to the same CDR3. This chain links TRBV18 with TRBJ2-3; D is uncertain. This CDR3 is built from 14 residues. Trimming pared 0 bases from V and 0 bases from J, leaving 4 bases between. Germline V lookup: CDR1 KGHSH, CDR2 LQKENI. The CDR3 DNA sequence: TGTGCCAGCTCACCACCGGTTAGCACAGATACGCAGTATTTT. Its protein product is CASSPPVSTDTQYF.

This clone was detected only once. The chain carries TRBV11-2 and TRBJ2-6; D is undetermined. There are 14 residues in the CDR3. Germline CDR1 is SGHAT and CDR2 is FQNNGV. Trimming left V 4 bases short and J 2 bases short, with 6 bases between. CDR3 sequence (DNA): TGTGCCAGCAGCTCTCAGCCTGGGGCCAACGTCCTGACTTTC. The encoded protein is CASSSQPGANVLTF. The full variable domain, in which reference TRBV11-2 and TRBJ2-6 provide the parts outside the CDR3, is EAGVAQSPRYKIIEKRQSVAFWCNPISGHATLYWYQQILGQGPKLLIQFQNNGVVDDSQLPKDRFSAERLKGVDSTLKIQPAKLEDSAVYLCASSSQPGANVLTFGAGSRLTVL.

V is TRBV27 and J is TRBJ1-6; the match to TRBD1 covers 9 bases. The V segment lost 5 bases and the J segment 7 bases; nucleotides outside the gene matches: 6. The CDR3 length is 15 residues. Germline V gene lookup returns CDR1 MNHEY and CDR2 SMNVEV (reference sequence). CDR3 in amino acids: CASSRTGVGNSPLHF. The CDR3 nucleotides are TGTGCCAGCAGTAGGACAGGGGTAGGAAATTCACCCCTCCACTTT.

This clone was observed a handful of times. The chain employs TRBV2 and TRBJ2-7, with D unresolved. This CDR3 spans 14 amino acids. Between the trimmed V and J ends, which lost 5 bases and 5 bases, there was a span of 16 bases. Per germline, CDR1 SNHLY and CDR2 FYNNEI. The CDR3 DNA reads as TGTGCCAGCAGTCAAACTCACGGAGCAGACGAGCAGTACTTC. It codes for CASSQTHGADEQYF.

In this sample, this clone turned up a few times. The chain uses TRBV10-3 and TRBJ1-4; D uncertain. V was cut by 2 bases and J by 8 bases, with 12 bases left in between. This CDR3 contains 14 residues. Looked up from germline, CDR1 is ENHRY and CDR2 is SYGVKD. The CDR3 sequence is CAISEAGVGEKLFF. CDR3 bases: TGTGCCATCAGTGAGGCCGGTGTAGGGGAAAAACTGTTTTTT.

The genes are TRBV28 and TRBJ2-3; 7 bases line up with TRBD1. Germline CDR1 is MDHEN and CDR2 is SYDVKM. V was clipped by 5 bases and J by 4 bases; unmatched bases: 3. CDR3 length equals 13 residues. CDR3 sequence: CASSRQGADTQYF. The CDR3, as DNA: TGTGCCAGCAGTCGACAGGGTGCAGATACGCAGTATTTT.